Below are 16 T cell receptor beta chains sequenced from a single sample in a study of cytomegalovirus exposure and HLA in healthy donors. In the PCR, 60 Vbeta and 13 Jbeta primers were used. Sequencing was performed with immunoSEQ multiplex PCR; in TCRdb, only in-frame clones are kept and a portion is missing. The sample records around 140,000 clones, about 81% being singletons. Input material: PBMCs. Receptors originate from a woman in her 50s in good health and CMV-seropositive.

The chain employs TRBV4-3 and TRBJ2-2; D is perhaps TRBD1 (6 bases). This CDR3 has 16 residues. Germline V lookup: CDR1 LGHNA, CDR2 YSLEER. With 0 bases removed from V and 3 bases from J, the gap between germline ends came to 11 bases. In DNA form, the CDR3 reads TGCGCCAGCAGCCAAGATGGCAGGGGTGACACCGGGGAGCTGTTTTTT. The encoded protein is CASSQDGRGDTGELFF.

This chain links TRBV4-3 with TRBJ2-3, with D perhaps matching TRBD2 (5 bases). Germline CDR1 LGHNA, CDR2 YSLEER. The CDR3 sequence is 17 residues long. The ends were cut back, 1 base at V and 5 bases at J, with 19 bases in the middle. The CDR3 is CASSQGDPYHEGDTQYF. CDR3 sequence (DNA): TGCGCCAGCAGCCAAGGAGACCCCTACCATGAGGGAGATACGCAGTATTTT.

The chain recombines TRBV18 with TRBJ1-3; D remains unclear. Deletions cut 2 bases from V and 4 bases from J, with 12 bases between. The germline gives CDR1 KGHSH, CDR2 LQKENI. The CDR3 runs 15 residues. CDR3: CASSPDSLWGNTIYF. The CDR3, as DNA: TGTGCCAGCTCACCAGACTCCCTGTGGGGAAACACCATATATTTT.

The chain recombines TRBV7-8 with TRBJ2-7; no reliable D call. V lost 3 bases and J 6 bases, leaving 18 bases between the germline ends. The CDR3 extends over 15 amino acids. The germline V gene has CDR1 SGHVS and CDR2 FQNEAQ. The CDR3 reads CASSFTPTPPGEQYF. The CDR3, as DNA: TGTGCCAGCAGCTTTACTCCTACCCCGCCAGGCGAGCAGTACTTC.

The chain couples TRBV7-2 to TRBJ1-1; 7 nucleotides agree with TRBD1. The CDR3 extends over 14 amino acids. The germline gives CDR1 SGHTA, CDR2 FQGNSA. The trim removed 5 bases at V and 4 bases at J, leaving 7 bases unmatched. CDR3 coding DNA: TGTGCCAGCAGCCCACAGGGGATGAGCACTGAAGCTTTCTTT. Amino acid sequence: CASSPQGMSTEAFF.

This clone was found once. The rearrangement joins TRBV19 to TRBJ1-1; D ambiguous. Germline V gene lookup returns CDR1 LNHDA and CDR2 SQIVND (reference sequence). V shed 2 bases and J shed 6 bases, with 13 bases lying between them. The CDR3 is 14 residues long. The CDR3 region is CASSIRGTVAEAFF. The CDR3 DNA sequence: TGTGCCAGTAGTATACGAGGCACGGTAGCTGAAGCTTTCTTT.

The rearrangement links TRBV6-1 to TRBJ2-3; 16 bases match TRBD2. The CDR3 length is 15 residues. The germline V gene encodes CDR1 MNHNS and CDR2 SASEGT. Trimming removed 1 base from V and 11 bases from J; junction bases left unmatched: 3. CDR3 residues: CASSEGGLAGGLQYF. The CDR3 DNA sequence: TGTGCCAGCAGTGAAGGGGGACTAGCGGGGGGGTTGCAGTATTTT.

V usage is TRBV15 and J usage is TRBJ2-1, with D tentatively TRBD2 (6 bases). V lost 5 bases and J 9 bases, leaving 14 bases between the germline ends. The germline V gene has CDR1 LNHNV and CDR2 YYDKDF (reference sequence). This CDR3 is built from 13 residues. CDR3 nucleotide sequence: TGTGCCACCAGCCCTGGCGGGGAAGTTGAGCAGTTCTTC. It translates to CATSPGGEVEQFF.

The chain uses TRBV7-8 and TRBJ1-2; 8 bases align to TRBD1. Germline V lookup: CDR1 SGHVS, CDR2 FQNEAQ. The CDR3 is 14 residues long. The J segment lost 7 bases and the V segment lost 5 bases, leaving 9 bases of the junction unmatched. The CDR3 sequence: CASSKQGGIIGYTF. For the CDR3, the DNA is TGTGCCAGCAGCAAACAGGGGGGAATTATTGGCTACACCTTC.

This sequence joins TRBV7-3 and TRBJ2-5; maybe TRBD2 (6 bases). This CDR3 region has 15 residues. Germline V lookup: CDR1 SGHTA, CDR2 FQGTGA. The V and J ends lost 0 bases and 4 bases respectively, with 12 bases between them. The chain's CDR3 is CASSLTGTEGETQYF. The CDR3 region has the DNA TGTGCCAGCAGCTTAACGGGAACGGAGGGAGAGACCCAGTACTTC.

The genes are TRBV7-2 and TRBJ1-5; maybe TRBD1 (5 bases). Germline V CDR1 and CDR2: SGHTA, FQGNSA. The CDR3 totals 15 residues. Trimming took 4 bases from V and 7 from J, leaving 17 bases between them. In DNA form, the CDR3 reads TGTGCCAGCAGCTCCGACAGCTCCCCGGTGCAGCCCCAGCATTTT. It is translated as CASSSDSSPVQPQHF.

The chain has TRBV4-1 and TRBJ2-7; TRBD1 matches 11 bases. The CDR3 covers 18 residues. Looked up from germline, CDR1 is MGHRA and CDR2 is YSYEKL. V shed 0 bases and J 3 bases; nucleotides not matched to a gene: 10. CDR3 in amino acids: CASSQEWRTGGYVYEQYF. The CDR3 nucleotides are TGCGCCAGCAGCCAAGAATGGAGGACAGGGGGCTATGTCTACGAGCAGTACTTC.

The chain links TRBV28 to TRBJ2-2; 11 bases align to TRBD1. Per the germline V gene, CDR1 is MDHEN and CDR2 is SYDVKM. Germline trimming cut 5 bases from V and 6 bases from J; bases unmatched to any gene: 8. The CDR3 consists of 16 residues. CDR3: CASSAPDRGLSGELFF. As DNA, the CDR3 is TGTGCCAGCAGTGCCCCGGACAGGGGGCTTTCCGGGGAGCTGTTTTTT. Full variable domain (missing parts from reference TRBV28 and TRBJ2-2): DVKVTQSSRYLVKRTGEKVFLECVQDMDHENMFWYRQDPGLGLRLIYFSYDVKMKEKGDIPEGYSVSREKKERFSLILESASTNQTSMYLCASSAPDRGLSGELFFGEGSRLTVL.

The gene calls are TRBV19 and TRBJ1-5; D might be TRBD1 (6 bases). V was trimmed by 4 bases and J by 1 base, leaving 11 bases between them. CDR3 length: 15 amino acids. Germline V lookup: CDR1 LNHDA, CDR2 SQIVND (reference sequence). The CDR3 DNA is TGTGCCAGTAGTACGGCAGGGGTGAGCAATCAGCCCCAGCATTTT. Translating gives CASSTAGVSNQPQHF.

The V gene is TRBV6-1, the J gene TRBJ1-5; D may be TRBD1 (6 bases). This CDR3 comprises 17 residues. Germline V gene data show CDR1 as MNHNS and CDR2 as SASEGT. V was cut by 2 bases and J by 0 bases, with 14 bases left in between. CDR3 loop: CASSELGQTISNQPQHF. As DNA, the CDR3 is TGTGCCAGCAGTGAATTAGGACAGACGATTAGCAATCAGCCCCAGCATTTT.

This clone appeared a single time. V gene TRBV29-1 combines with J gene TRBJ1-1; perhaps TRBD1 as D (6 bases). V lost 7 bases to trimming and J lost 0 bases, with 12 bases between them. The CDR3 covers 13 residues. Germline V gene lookup returns CDR1 SQVTM and CDR2 ANQGSEA. CDR3 amino acids: CSASQGMNTEAFF. The CDR3 bases are TGCAGCGCCTCACAGGGCATGAACACTGAAGCTTTCTTT.